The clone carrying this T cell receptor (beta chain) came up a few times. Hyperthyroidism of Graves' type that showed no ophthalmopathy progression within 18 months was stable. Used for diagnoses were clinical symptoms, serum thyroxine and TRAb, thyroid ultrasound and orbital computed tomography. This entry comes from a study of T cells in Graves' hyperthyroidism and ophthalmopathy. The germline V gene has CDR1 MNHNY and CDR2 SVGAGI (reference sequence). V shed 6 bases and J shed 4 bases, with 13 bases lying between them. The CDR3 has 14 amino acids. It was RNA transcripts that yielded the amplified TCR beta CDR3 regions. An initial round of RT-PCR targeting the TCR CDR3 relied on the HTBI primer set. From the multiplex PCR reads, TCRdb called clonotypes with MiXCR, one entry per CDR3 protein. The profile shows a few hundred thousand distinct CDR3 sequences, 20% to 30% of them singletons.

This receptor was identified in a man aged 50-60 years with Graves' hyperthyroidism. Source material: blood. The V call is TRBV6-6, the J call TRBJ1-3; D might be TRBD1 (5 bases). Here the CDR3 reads CASRLTGGGNTIYF. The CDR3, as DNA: TGTGCCAGCAGGTTAACAGGAGGGGGAAACACCATATATTTT.